These T cell receptor beta chains were read from a single sample in a study of cytomegalovirus exposure and HLA in healthy donors. Profiling relied on immunoSEQ multiplex PCR, and the TCRdb table lists in-frame clones only, not all of them. The sample carries 200,000 to 250,000 clones, 70% to 90% recorded once. The specimen sequenced was PBMCs. These receptors were obtained from a girl aged 2-10 years in good health and CMV-seronegative. Each CDR3 is given with its conserved first and last residue. Each record gives: clone size, V gene, D gene, J gene, CDR3 DNA, CDR3 protein. A D gene is named only where the DNA matches it firmly. Clone size, where shown, is once, few, many, or a class for clones that have expanded.

>-|TRBV7-9|TRBD2|TRBJ2-2
TGTGCCAGCACTGCTAGCGGGGGGGGAAACACCGGGGAGCTGTTTTTT
CASTASGGGNTGELFF
>-|TRBV6-5|-|TRBJ1-3
TGTGCCAGCACAAGGGGAACTGGAAACACCATATATTTT
CASTRGTGNTIYF
>-|TRBV5-1|-|TRBJ2-1
TGCGCCAGCAGCTTGGTTGCGGGGTACAATGAGCAGTTCTTC
CASSLVAGYNEQFF
>once|TRBV10-3|TRBD2|TRBJ2-7
TGTGCCATCAGTGAGGACAGCGGGGGGACTGCTTACGAGCAGTACTTC
CAISEDSGGTAYEQYF
>-|TRBV14|-|TRBJ1-2
TGTGCCAGCAGCCAAGACCCCCAAGGGGAGGATGGCTACACCTTC
CASSQDPQGEDGYTF
>-|TRBV4-2|TRBD2|TRBJ2-5
TGTGCCAGCAGCCAAGATCGCAGCGGGGGGGCCGGTCAGACCCAGTACTTC
CASSQDRSGGAGQTQYF
>-|TRBV5-1|-|TRBJ1-3
TGCGCCAGATCAGGGCCTGGAAACACCATATATTTT
CARSGPGNTIYF
>few|TRBV2|-|TRBJ2-7
TGTGCTTTTTTCAAGCAGAAGGCGGCATACGAGCAGTACTTC
CAFFKQKAAYEQYF
>-|TRBV2|-|TRBJ2-7
TGTGCCAGCACCCGGGGGGCGGGAGTACCCGAGCAGTACTTC
CASTRGAGVPEQYF
>-|TRBV5-1|TRBD2|TRBJ2-1
TGCGCCAGCAGCGGGCGGGGACTAGCGGGGGGGGATGAGCAGTTCTTC
CASSGRGLAGGDEQFF